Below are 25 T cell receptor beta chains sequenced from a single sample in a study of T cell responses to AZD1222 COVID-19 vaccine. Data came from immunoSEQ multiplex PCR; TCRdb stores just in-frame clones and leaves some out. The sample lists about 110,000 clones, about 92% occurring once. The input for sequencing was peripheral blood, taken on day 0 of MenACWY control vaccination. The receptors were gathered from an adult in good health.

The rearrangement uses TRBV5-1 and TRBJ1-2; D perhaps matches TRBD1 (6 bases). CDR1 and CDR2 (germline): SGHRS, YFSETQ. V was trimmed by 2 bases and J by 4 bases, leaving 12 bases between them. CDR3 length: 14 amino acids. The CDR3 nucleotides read TGCGCCAGCAGCTTCACAGGGTCGGGCTATGGCTACACCTTC. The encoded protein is CASSFTGSGYGYTF.

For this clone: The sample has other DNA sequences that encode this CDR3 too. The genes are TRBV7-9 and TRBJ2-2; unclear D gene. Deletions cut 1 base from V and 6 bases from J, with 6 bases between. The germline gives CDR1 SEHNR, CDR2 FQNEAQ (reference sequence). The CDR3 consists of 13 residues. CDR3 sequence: CASSLGGAGELFF. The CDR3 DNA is TGTGCCAGCAGCTTAGGCGGCGCCGGGGAGCTGTTTTTT.

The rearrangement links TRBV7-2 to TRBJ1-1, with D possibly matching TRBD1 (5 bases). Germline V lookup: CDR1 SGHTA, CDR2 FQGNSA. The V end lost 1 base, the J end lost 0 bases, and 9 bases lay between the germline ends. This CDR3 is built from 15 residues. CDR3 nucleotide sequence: TGTGCCAGCAGCTTAGGGGGGAACATGAACACTGAAGCTTTCTTT. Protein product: CASSLGGNMNTEAFF.

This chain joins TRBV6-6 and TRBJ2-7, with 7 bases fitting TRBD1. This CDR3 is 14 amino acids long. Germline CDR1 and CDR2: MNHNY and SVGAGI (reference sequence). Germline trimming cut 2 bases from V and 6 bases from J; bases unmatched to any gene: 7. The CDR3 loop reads CASSYEWTGSEQYF. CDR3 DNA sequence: TGTGCCAGCAGTTACGAGTGGACAGGTAGCGAGCAGTACTTC.

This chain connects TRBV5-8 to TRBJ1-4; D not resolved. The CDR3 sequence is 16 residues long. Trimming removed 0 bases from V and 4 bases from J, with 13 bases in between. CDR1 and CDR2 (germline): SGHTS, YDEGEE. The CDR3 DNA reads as TGTGCCAGCAGCTTGGGAACAGTGGCTGGTAATGAAAAACTGTTTTTT. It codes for CASSLGTVAGNEKLFF.

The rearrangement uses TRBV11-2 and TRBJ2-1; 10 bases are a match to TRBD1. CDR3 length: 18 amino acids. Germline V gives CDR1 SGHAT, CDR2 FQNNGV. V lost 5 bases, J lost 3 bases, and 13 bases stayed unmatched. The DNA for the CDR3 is TGTGCCAGCAGCCCAAATCGAGGGACAGGGGCGTTCTACAATGAGCAGTTCTTC. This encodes CASSPNRGTGAFYNEQFF. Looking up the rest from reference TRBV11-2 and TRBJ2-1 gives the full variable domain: EAGVAQSPRYKIIEKRQSVAFWCNPISGHATLYWYQQILGQGPKLLIQFQNNGVVDDSQLPKDRFSAERLKGVDSTLKIQPAKLEDSAVYLCASSPNRGTGAFYNEQFFGPGTRLTVL.

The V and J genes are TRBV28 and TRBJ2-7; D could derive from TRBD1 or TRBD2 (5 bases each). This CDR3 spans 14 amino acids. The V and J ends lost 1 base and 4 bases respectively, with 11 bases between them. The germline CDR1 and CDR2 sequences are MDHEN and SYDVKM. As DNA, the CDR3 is TGTGCCAGCAGTTTATATGGGGGTGGTTACGAGCAGTACTTC. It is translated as CASSLYGGGYEQYF.

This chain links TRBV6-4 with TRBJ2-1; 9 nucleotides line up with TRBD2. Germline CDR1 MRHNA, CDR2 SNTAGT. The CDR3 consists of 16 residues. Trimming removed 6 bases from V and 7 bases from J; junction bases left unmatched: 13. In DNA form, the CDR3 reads TGTGCCAGCAGCCCCTCCCCAGCGGGGGGCGTAAATGAGCAGTTCTTC. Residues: CASSPSPAGGVNEQFF.

The CDR3: CASPRGGVGFF. CDR3 in DNA: TGCGCCAGCCCCAGGGGGGGGGTAGGGTTCTTC. The genes are TRBV10-2 and TRBJ2-1, with D perhaps being TRBD1 or TRBD2 (7 bases each). The V and J ends lost 8 bases and 15 bases respectively, with 17 bases between them. CDR3 size: 11 residues. Germline V gene data show CDR1 as WSHSY and CDR2 as SAAADI.

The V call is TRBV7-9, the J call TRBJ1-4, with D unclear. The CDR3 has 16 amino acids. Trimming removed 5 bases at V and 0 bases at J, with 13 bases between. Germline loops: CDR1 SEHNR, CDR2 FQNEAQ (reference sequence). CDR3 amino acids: CASSVRSAATNEKLFF. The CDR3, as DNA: TGTGCCAGCAGCGTGCGTTCGGCTGCAACTAATGAAAAACTGTTTTTT.

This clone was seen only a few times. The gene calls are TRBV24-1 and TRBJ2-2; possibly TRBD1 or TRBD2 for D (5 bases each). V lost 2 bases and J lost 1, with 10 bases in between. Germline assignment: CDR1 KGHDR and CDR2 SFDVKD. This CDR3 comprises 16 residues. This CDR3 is CATSDSGQMNTGELFF. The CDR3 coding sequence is TGTGCCACCAGTGATTCGGGGCAGATGAACACCGGGGAGCTGTTTTTT.

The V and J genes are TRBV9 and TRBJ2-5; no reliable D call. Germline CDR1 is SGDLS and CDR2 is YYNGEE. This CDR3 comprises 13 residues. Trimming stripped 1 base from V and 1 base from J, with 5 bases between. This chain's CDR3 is CASSVTGQETQYF. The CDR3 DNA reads TGTGCCAGCAGCGTAACGGGCCAAGAGACCCAGTACTTC.

The CDR3 bases are TGCGCCAGCAGTGAGCTAGCGGGGAACAATGAGCAGTTCTTC. It is translated as CASSELAGNNEQFF. J is TRBJ2-1 and V is TRBV10-2; 9 bases line up with TRBD2. The CDR3 loop spans 14 amino acids. V shed 2 bases and J 5 bases; nucleotides not matched to a gene: 1. Germline V lookup: CDR1 WSHSY, CDR2 SAAADI.

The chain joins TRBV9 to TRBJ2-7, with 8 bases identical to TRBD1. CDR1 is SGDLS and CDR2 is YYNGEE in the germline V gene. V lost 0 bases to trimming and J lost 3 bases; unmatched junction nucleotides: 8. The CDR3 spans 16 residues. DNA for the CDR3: TGTGCCAGCAGCGTAGAGGGGACAGGACCCAACTACGAGCAGTACTTC. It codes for CASSVEGTGPNYEQYF.

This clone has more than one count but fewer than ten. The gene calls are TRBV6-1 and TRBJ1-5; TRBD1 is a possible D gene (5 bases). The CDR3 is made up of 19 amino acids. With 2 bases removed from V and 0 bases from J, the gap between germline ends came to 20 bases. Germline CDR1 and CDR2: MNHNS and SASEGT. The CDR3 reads CASSEFTGRFFYSNQPQHF. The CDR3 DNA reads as TGTGCCAGCAGTGAATTTACAGGCAGGTTTTTCTATAGCAATCAGCCCCAGCATTTT.

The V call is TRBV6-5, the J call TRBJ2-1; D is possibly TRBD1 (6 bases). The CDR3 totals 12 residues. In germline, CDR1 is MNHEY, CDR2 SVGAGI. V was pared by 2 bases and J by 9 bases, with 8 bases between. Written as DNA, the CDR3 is TGTGCCAGCAGTTACCCCAGGGGTGAGCAGTTCTTC. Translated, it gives CASSYPRGEQFF.

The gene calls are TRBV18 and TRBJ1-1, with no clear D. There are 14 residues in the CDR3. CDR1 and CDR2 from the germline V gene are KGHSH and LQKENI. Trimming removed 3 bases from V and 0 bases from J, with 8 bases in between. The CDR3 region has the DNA TGTGCCAGCTCACCTCAAATGTTGAACACTGAAGCTTTCTTT. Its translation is CASSPQMLNTEAFF. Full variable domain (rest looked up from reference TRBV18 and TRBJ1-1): NAGVMQNPRHLVRRRGQEARLRCSPMKGHSHVYWYRQLPEEGLKFMVYLQKENIIDESGMPKERFSAEFPKEGPSILRIQQVVRGDSAAYFCASSPQMLNTEAFFGQGTRLTVV.

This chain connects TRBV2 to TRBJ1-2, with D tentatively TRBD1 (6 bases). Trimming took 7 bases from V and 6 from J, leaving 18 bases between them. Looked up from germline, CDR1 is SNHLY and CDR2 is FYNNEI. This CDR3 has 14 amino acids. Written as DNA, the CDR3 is TGTGCCAGCAACCAACAGGGAAATGGGAATGGCTACACCTTC. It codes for CASNQQGNGNGYTF.

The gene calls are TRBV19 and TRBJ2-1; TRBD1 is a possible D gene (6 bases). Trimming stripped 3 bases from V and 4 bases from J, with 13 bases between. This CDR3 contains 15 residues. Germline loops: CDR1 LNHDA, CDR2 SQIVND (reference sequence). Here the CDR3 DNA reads TGTGCCAGTAGTATTCCAGGGGCCTTATACAATGAGCAGTTCTTC. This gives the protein CASSIPGALYNEQFF.

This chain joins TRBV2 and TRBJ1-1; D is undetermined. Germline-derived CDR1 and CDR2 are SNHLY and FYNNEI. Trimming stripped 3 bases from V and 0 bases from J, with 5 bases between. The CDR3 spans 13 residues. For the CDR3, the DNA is TGTGCCAGCAGTGACGACATGAACACTGAAGCTTTCTTT. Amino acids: CASSDDMNTEAFF.

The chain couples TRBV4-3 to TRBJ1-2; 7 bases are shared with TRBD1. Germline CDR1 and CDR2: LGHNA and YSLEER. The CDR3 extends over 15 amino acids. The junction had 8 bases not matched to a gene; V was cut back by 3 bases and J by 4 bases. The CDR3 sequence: CASSQTGPLGYGYTF. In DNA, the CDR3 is TGCGCCAGCAGCCAGACAGGGCCCCTGGGCTATGGCTACACCTTC.

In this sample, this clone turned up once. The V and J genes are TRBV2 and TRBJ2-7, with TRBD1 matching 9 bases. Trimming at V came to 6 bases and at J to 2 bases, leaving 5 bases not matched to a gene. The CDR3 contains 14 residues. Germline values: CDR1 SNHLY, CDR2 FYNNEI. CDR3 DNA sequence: TGTGCCAGCAGCTCCGGGACAGGGCCCTACGAGCAGTACTTC. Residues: CASSSGTGPYEQYF.

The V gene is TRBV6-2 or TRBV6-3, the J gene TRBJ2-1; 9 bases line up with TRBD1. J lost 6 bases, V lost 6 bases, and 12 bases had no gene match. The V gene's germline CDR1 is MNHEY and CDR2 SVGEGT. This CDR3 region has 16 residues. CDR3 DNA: TGTGCCAGCAGCAGACCGACCGGGACAGGGATCAATGAGCAGTTCTTC. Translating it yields CASSRPTGTGINEQFF.

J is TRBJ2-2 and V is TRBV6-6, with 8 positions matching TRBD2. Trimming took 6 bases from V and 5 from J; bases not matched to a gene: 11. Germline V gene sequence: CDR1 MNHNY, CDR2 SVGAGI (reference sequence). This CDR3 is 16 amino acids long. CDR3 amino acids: CASSPASGGGTGELFF. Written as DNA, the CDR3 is TGTGCCAGCAGCCCTGCAAGCGGGGGCGGAACCGGGGAGCTGTTTTTT.

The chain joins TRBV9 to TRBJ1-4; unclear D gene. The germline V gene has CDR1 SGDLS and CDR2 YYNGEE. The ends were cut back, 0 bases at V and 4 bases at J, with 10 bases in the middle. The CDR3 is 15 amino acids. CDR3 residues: CASSVGQTSNEKLFF. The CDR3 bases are TGTGCCAGCAGCGTAGGCCAGACTAGTAATGAAAAACTGTTTTTT.